The rows below give T cell receptor beta chains drawn from one sample of a study of T cell repertoires in cytomegalovirus infection. From the reads, TCRdb called clonotypes with MiXCR, one entry per CDR3 protein. The sample holds nearly 450,000 distinct CDR3 sequences; approximately 30% are singletons and the top ten take about 13%. Sequencing was done on a sample of PBMCs. The receptors were gathered from a human donor in good health (CMV status not recorded). Some clones in this sample may be carry-over from other donors' samples. The CDR3 runs from the conserved cysteine through the conserved F or W. The order of the fields is clone size, D gene, V gene, J gene, CDR3 DNA, CDR3 protein. D genes are given only for firm matches. For some rows the clone size is stated as once, few or many, or as a class when expanded; others skip it.

size: few
D: NA
V: TRBV20-1
J: TRBJ1-1
DNA: TGCAGTGCTAGAGACGTTCGCGCGGGATTGAACACTGAAGCTTTCTTT
CDR3: CSARDVRAGLNTEAFF

size: NA
D: NA
V: TRBV7-2
J: TRBJ1-2
DNA: TGTGCCAGCAGCTTAGCGCGAGCAGGGTATGGCTACACCTTC
CDR3: CASSLARAGYGYTF

size: NA
D: NA
V: TRBV20-1
J: TRBJ1-1
DNA: TGCAGTGCTGGCGGGGGTCTTCCTGAAGCTTTCTTT
CDR3: CSAGGGLPEAFF

size: few
D: NA
V: TRBV27
J: TRBJ1-1
DNA: TGTGCCAGCAGACCCGACAGGAGGGGTAACACTGAAGCTTTCTTT
CDR3: CASRPDRRGNTEAFF

size: NA
D: NA
V: TRBV15
J: TRBJ2-5
DNA: TGTGCCACCAGCAGAGATGCCGTGACGGCTAAACAAGAGACCCAGTACTTC
CDR3: CATSRDAVTAKQETQYF

size: many
D: NA
V: TRBV12-5
J: TRBJ2-2
DNA: TGTGCTAGTGGTTTGGAGGCCAGGGGACTCCTATTCGCGAACACCGGGGAGCTGTTTTTT
CDR3: CASGLEARGLLFANTGELFF

size: NA
D: TRBD1
V: TRBV19
J: TRBJ1-2
DNA: TGTGCCAGTAGTTCGCCCGGACAGGCCGGTGGGGGCTACACCTTC
CDR3: CASSSPGQAGGGYTF

size: many
D: NA
V: TRBV7-6
J: TRBJ2-2
DNA: TGTGCCAGCAGCTTAGGGACAGCTACGAACACCGGGGAGCTGTTTTTT
CDR3: CASSLGTATNTGELFF

size: many
D: NA
V: TRBV7-9
J: TRBJ2-2
DNA: TGTGCCAGCAGCTTAGTTACCCTTACCGGGGAGCTGTTTTTT
CDR3: CASSLVTLTGELFF

size: NA
D: NA
V: TRBV6-2/TRBV6-3
J: TRBJ2-2
DNA: TGTGCCAGCAGTTCTCGGGGGGAGCTGTTTTTT
CDR3: CASSSRGELFF

size: few
D: TRBD1
V: TRBV6-1
J: TRBJ1-2
DNA: TGTGCCAGCGACAGGGGCAGTGGCTACACCTTC
CDR3: CASDRGSGYTF

size: NA
D: NA
V: TRBV5-6
J: TRBJ1-5
DNA: TGTGCCAGCAGCTTGGTCGGGACGGTAGATCAGCCCCAGCATTTT
CDR3: CASSLVGTVDQPQHF

size: NA
D: NA
V: TRBV5-6
J: TRBJ1-3
DNA: TGTGCCAGCAGCCGACGGGACAACTCTGGAAACACCATATATTTT
CDR3: CASSRRDNSGNTIYF

size: few
D: NA
V: TRBV2
J: TRBJ1-1
DNA: TGTGCCAGCAGTGAAGCTCGAACTTTCAACACTGAAGCTTTCTTT
CDR3: CASSEARTFNTEAFF

size: few
D: TRBD1
V: TRBV7-2
J: TRBJ1-1
DNA: TGTGCCAGCAACCCCGGGACAGGATCATGGGCTGAAGCTTTCTTT
CDR3: CASNPGTGSWAEAFF

size: few
D: NA
V: TRBV6-6
J: TRBJ2-1
DNA: TGTGCCAGCAGTCTAATTTTCGGGGGCCTCGACAATGAGCAGTTCTTC
CDR3: CASSLIFGGLDNEQFF

size: NA
D: NA
V: TRBV10-2
J: TRBJ1-4
DNA: TGCGCCAGCATGGGGTCTGAAAAACTGTTTTTT
CDR3: CASMGSEKLFF

size: NA
D: NA
V: TRBV18
J: TRBJ1-1
DNA: TGTGCCAGCTCACCACGGGTAGTCACTGAAGCTTTCTTT
CDR3: CASSPRVVTEAFF

size: once
D: NA
V: TRBV5-4
J: TRBJ2-5
DNA: TGTGCCAGCAGCTTGGTGCAGGAGCGAGAGACCCAGTACTTC
CDR3: CASSLVQERETQYF

size: few
D: TRBD1
V: TRBV6-5
J: TRBJ1-5
DNA: TGTGCCAGCAGCGCCGGGACAGGTGACAATCAGCCCCAGCATTTT
CDR3: CASSAGTGDNQPQHF

size: few
D: NA
V: TRBV2
J: TRBJ1-1
DNA: TGTGCCAGCAGTGAAGATGAACAAGAGAACACTGAAGCTTTCTTT
CDR3: CASSEDEQENTEAFF

size: few
D: NA
V: TRBV7-2
J: TRBJ2-5
DNA: TGTGCCAGCAGCCCGGAGGGGAGGGGGCGTGGGGAGACCCAGTACTTC
CDR3: CASSPEGRGRGETQYF

size: NA
D: NA
V: TRBV7-8
J: TRBJ1-4
DNA: TGTTCCAGCAGCTTAATTCAAGGGGTTGGTGAAAAACTGTTTTTT
CDR3: CSSSLIQGVGEKLFF

size: NA
D: NA
V: TRBV7-8
J: TRBJ2-5
DNA: TGTGCCAGCAGCTTAGGGCCCGGCCGACCGAATCAAGAGACCCAGTACTTC
CDR3: CASSLGPGRPNQETQYF

size: NA
D: NA
V: TRBV28
J: TRBJ1-2
DNA: TGTGCCAGCCTGTTACAGAATGAATATGGCTACACCTTC
CDR3: CASLLQNEYGYTF

size: NA
D: NA
V: TRBV5-1
J: TRBJ1-1
DNA: TGCGCCAGCAGCTTGGGTCCAGCCAGGACGAACACTGAAGCTTTCTTT
CDR3: CASSLGPARTNTEAFF

size: NA
D: NA
V: TRBV6-7
J: TRBJ1-1
DNA: TGTGCCAGCAGTTACAGGAGGGGGTACACTGAAGCTTTCTTT
CDR3: CASSYRRGYTEAFF

size: NA
D: TRBD2
V: TRBV5-6
J: TRBJ2-3
DNA: TGTGCCAGCAGCCGCCGAATAGCGGGTTACACAGATACGCAGTATTTT
CDR3: CASSRRIAGYTDTQYF

size: NA
D: NA
V: TRBV9
J: TRBJ2-1
DNA: TGTGCCAGCAGCGTGGGGACTCTTGCGCCCCTCAATGAGCAGTTCTTC
CDR3: CASSVGTLAPLNEQFF

size: NA
D: TRBD2
V: TRBV5-8
J: TRBJ2-7
DNA: TGTGCCAGCAGCTTGTTGCTTAGCGGGGGGGAAGCCTACGAGCAGTACTTC
CDR3: CASSLLLSGGEAYEQYF

size: many
D: NA
V: TRBV7-2
J: TRBJ1-4
DNA: TGTGCCAGCAGCTCCCTGGACAGTCGTAATGAAAAACTGTTTTTT
CDR3: CASSSLDSRNEKLFF

size: few
D: NA
V: TRBV4-1
J: TRBJ2-1
DNA: TGCGCCAGCAGCCTACAGGGCGCCCAGGCCCATGAGCAGTTCTTC
CDR3: CASSLQGAQAHEQFF

size: NA
D: NA
V: TRBV7-2
J: TRBJ1-6
DNA: TGTGCCAGGAGCTCTAATTCACCCCTCCACTTT
CDR3: CARSSNSPLHF

size: few
D: NA
V: TRBV11-1
J: TRBJ2-2
DNA: TGTGCCAGCAGCTTAGCCCTCTATGGGGCCGGGGAGCTGTTTTTT
CDR3: CASSLALYGAGELFF

size: few
D: NA
V: TRBV7-8
J: TRBJ1-2
DNA: TGTGCCAGTACGACCACGGGGGCTAACTATGGCTACACCTTC
CDR3: CASTTTGANYGYTF

size: NA
D: TRBD2
V: TRBV5-6
J: TRBJ2-3
DNA: TGTGCCAGCAGCTCGTTTCCTAGCGGCGAGGTTGGGGATACGCAGTATTTT
CDR3: CASSSFPSGEVGDTQYF

size: NA
D: NA
V: TRBV14
J: TRBJ1-4
DNA: TGTGCCAGCTCGACCTCAGGGTTGAGAAAACTGTTTTTT
CDR3: CASSTSGLRKLFF

size: NA
D: TRBD2
V: TRBV6-5
J: TRBJ2-7
DNA: TGTGCCAGCAGCCTGGGGGGGGAGACTAGCGGGGGCTACGAGCAGTACTTC
CDR3: CASSLGGETSGGYEQYF

size: NA
D: NA
V: TRBV9
J: TRBJ1-4
DNA: TGTGCCAGCAGCGTACGGGGATCTGGTCATGAAAAACTGTTTTTT
CDR3: CASSVRGSGHEKLFF

size: NA
D: NA
V: TRBV11-2
J: TRBJ2-5
DNA: TGTGCCAGCAGCTTAGGTACCAGAAACCAAGAGACCCAGTACTTC
CDR3: CASSLGTRNQETQYF

size: few
D: NA
V: TRBV12-3/TRBV12-4
J: TRBJ2-7
DNA: TGTGCCAGCAGCCTGGGCGGGCCCGGGGAGCAGTACTTC
CDR3: CASSLGGPGEQYF

size: NA
D: TRBD2
V: TRBV11-2
J: TRBJ2-1
DNA: TGTGCCAGCAGCCTAGGGTGGGAAGCGGGGGGACGCAATGAGCAGTTCTTC
CDR3: CASSLGWEAGGRNEQFF

size: NA
D: NA
V: TRBV12-3/TRBV12-4
J: TRBJ1-2
DNA: TGTGCCAGCAGCCACACGGACGGAACTAACTATGGCTACACCTTC
CDR3: CASSHTDGTNYGYTF

size: NA
D: TRBD2
V: TRBV7-2
J: TRBJ2-1
DNA: TGTGCCAGCAGCTTCAAGCGGGGGGTCACCTACAATGAGCAGTTCTTC
CDR3: CASSFKRGVTYNEQFF

size: few
D: NA
V: TRBV4-2
J: TRBJ2-7
DNA: TGTGCCAGCAGCCAAGTGGGGGAGTCCTACGAGCAGTACTTC
CDR3: CASSQVGESYEQYF

size: few
D: NA
V: TRBV13
J: TRBJ1-1
DNA: TGTGCCAGCAGCCGACAGGCGGTGACCTATGAAGCTTTCTTT
CDR3: CASSRQAVTYEAFF

size: NA
D: TRBD1
V: TRBV7-6
J: TRBJ1-3
DNA: TGTGCCAGCAGCGTCCGGGACAGCGGGGGAAACACCATATATTTT
CDR3: CASSVRDSGGNTIYF

size: few
D: NA
V: TRBV6-2/TRBV6-3
J: TRBJ1-1
DNA: TGTGCCAGCAGTCATACAGGCCCCCAAATGAACACTGAAGCTTTCTTT
CDR3: CASSHTGPQMNTEAFF

size: few
D: NA
V: TRBV18
J: TRBJ1-5
DNA: TGTGCCAGCTCACCATTACAGGGTAAGGGCAATCAGCCCCAGCATTTT
CDR3: CASSPLQGKGNQPQHF

size: NA
D: NA
V: TRBV12-3/TRBV12-4
J: TRBJ2-2
DNA: TGTGCCAGCAGTCCATCGGACTTACGCGGGACCGGGGAGCTGTTTTTT
CDR3: CASSPSDLRGTGELFF

size: few
D: TRBD1
V: TRBV28
J: TRBJ1-2
DNA: TGTGCCAGCAGTCCACACCAACAGGGGCTCGATGGCTACACCTTC
CDR3: CASSPHQQGLDGYTF

size: NA
D: TRBD1
V: TRBV4-3
J: TRBJ2-1
DNA: TGCGCCAGCAGCCAGGGGACAGTGGCTTTCTACAATGAGCCGTTCTTC
CDR3: CASSQGTVAFYNEPFF